The entry that follows covers one TCR beta chain sequence. Its antigen is unidentified. Using immunoSEQ multiplex PCR, the repertoire was profiled, and TCRdb retains in-frame clones only, with some absent. The sample has 140,000 to 150,000 clones, around 90% seen once. This entry is derived from a study of T cell responses to AZD1222 COVID-19 vaccine. General study points: Epitopes outside B.1.351 and B.1.1.7 mutated regions reportedly drew nearly half of spike TCRs.

The CDR3 is made up of 15 amino acids. The ends were cut back, 2 bases at V and 2 bases at J, with 12 bases in the middle. Germline V gene lookup returns CDR1 SGHAT and CDR2 FQNNGV. The source of this sequence is an adult who received the MenACWY meningococcal vaccine as a control. This sequence joins TRBV11-2 and TRBJ1-2; D might be TRBD1 (6 bases). The sequencing used peripheral blood, collected 28 days after the second dose of the MenACWY control vaccine. The chain's CDR3 is CASSLRGQGNYGYTF. CDR3 DNA sequence: TGTGCCAGCAGCTTACGAGGGCAGGGGAACTATGGCTACACCTTC.